The clone carrying this T cell receptor beta chain was counted ten times or more. Antigen specificity is unknown. This entry comes from a study of CD8 T cells in ankylosing spondylitis. The TCR beta libraries were generated through quantitative 5'-RACE incorporating molecular barcodes. Each CDR3 protein gets one entry after TCRdb re-called the 5' RACE reads with MiXCR. In the table there are about 130,000 distinct CDR3 sequences, roughly an eighth of which are singletons. Notes on the study in general: The study identified a TCR beta motif of under ten highly homologous variants that appeared characteristic of ankylosing spondylitis blood. With a CD8+ phenotype, disease-linked clones were relatively rare in peripheral blood. According to the report, clones linked to the disease were significantly enriched in matched synovial fluid samples taken from ankylosing spondylitis patients.

This CDR3 has 13 amino acids. The V gene end was trimmed by 5 bases and the J gene end by 9 bases; junction bases not matched to a gene: 6. The germline gives CDR1 LNHDA, CDR2 SQIVND (reference sequence). This chain joins TRBV19 and TRBJ2-1, with 8 nucleotides matching TRBD1. This sequence originates from a female donor with ankylosing spondylitis or in good health (not recorded which). Sequenced: blood, either unsorted or a sorted T cell fraction (not recorded which). The CDR3 loop is CASSVTGAGEQFF. DNA of the CDR3: TGTGCCAGTAGTGTGACAGGGGCGGGTGAGCAGTTCTTC.